The 22 T cell receptor beta chains reported below all come from one sample, sequenced in a study of shared clonotypes between healthy human individuals (dated by TCRdb to the early 2020s). Preparation of the library involved the immunoSEQ multiplex PCR assay. Drawn from immuneACCESS, this table holds only the in-frame rearrangements with V and J called that TCRdb kept. Clones are partly lost; checked studies trace under half to an unresolved V gene and leave the rest unexplained. The sample yields 450,000 to 500,000 clones; 81% were counted once. About an eighth of the sample lies in the top ten. Specimen: PBMCs. The receptor set was obtained from a woman aged 40-49 years in good health. Some clones in this sample may be carry-over from other donors' samples.

This chain uses TRBV11-3 with TRBJ2-4, with a weak D call TRBD1 (6 bases). CDR1 and CDR2 (germline): SGHNT, YENEEA. This CDR3 is built from 18 residues. Trimming cost V 1 base and J 5 bases, with 21 bases left between them. Written as DNA, the CDR3 is TGTGCCAGCAGCTTAGCCCTAGACAGGAGACCTTCCCAAAACATTCAGTACTTC. Residues: CASSLALDRRPSQNIQYF.

Regarding this clone: The junction and the germline gene differ at one end; a read error may be behind it. The sample contains more than one DNA sequence encoding this CDR3. The rearrangement uses TRBV15 and TRBJ1-1; D might be TRBD1 (5 bases). Germline CDR1 reads LNHNV; CDR2 reads YYDKDF (reference sequence). CDR3 length: 15 amino acids. The CDR3 region has the DNA TGTGCCACCAGCACGGCTAATTGGGGGGGGACTGAAGCTTTCTTC. The encoded protein is CATSTANWGGTEAFF. Combining the CDR3 with reference TRBV15 and TRBJ1-1 gives the whole variable domain DAMVIQNPRYQVTQFGKPVTLSCSQTLNHNVMYWYQQKSSQAPKLLFHYYDKDFNNEADTPDNFQSRRPNTSFCFLDIRSPGLGDTAMYLCATSTANWGGTEAFFGQGTRLTVV.

The chain is built from TRBV6-5 and TRBJ2-7; no clear D gene. The V and J ends lost 6 bases and 3 bases respectively, with 12 bases between them. The germline CDR1 and CDR2 sequences are MNHEY and SVGAGI. This CDR3 has 13 amino acids. This chain's CDR3 is CASRSSSYYEQYF. The DNA of the CDR3 is TGTGCCAGCAGAAGTTCATCCTACTACGAGCAGTACTTC.

The rearrangement uses TRBV4-1 and TRBJ2-5; 10 positions agree with TRBD2. The CDR3 is 14 residues long. V was pared by 4 bases and J by 3 bases, with 2 bases of the junction left unmatched. Germline CDR1 is MGHRA and CDR2 is YSYEKL. CDR3 DNA: TGCGCCAGCAGCCTCGGACTAGCGGAAGAGACCCAGTACTTC. It specifies CASSLGLAEETQYF.

The gene calls are TRBV2 and TRBJ2-2; tentatively, D is TRBD1 or TRBD2 (5 bases each). CDR3 length: 16 residues. Germline-derived CDR1 and CDR2 are SNHLY and FYNNEI. V was clipped by 4 bases and J by 1 base, with 13 bases between them. The CDR3 loop reads CASSGDGLLNTGELFF. The CDR3 coding sequence is TGTGCCAGCAGTGGGGACGGTCTATTGAACACCGGGGAGCTGTTTTTT.

The rearrangement links TRBV7-8 to TRBJ2-7; D possibly uses TRBD1 or TRBD2 (5 bases each). This CDR3 is 14 amino acids long. V lost 4 bases and J 2 bases, leaving 12 bases between the germline ends. Germline V CDR1 and CDR2: SGHVS, FQNEAQ. CDR3 loop: CASSYGDRAYEQYF. CDR3 nucleotide sequence: TGTGCCAGCAGCTACGGGGACCGCGCCTACGAGCAGTACTTC.

The chain uses TRBV19 and TRBJ1-6, with D uncertain. The CDR3 extends over 12 amino acids. Trimming removed 6 bases at V and 10 bases at J, with 10 bases between. Per the germline V gene, CDR1 is LNHDA and CDR2 is SQIVND (reference sequence). Here the CDR3 reads CASSPAGSPLHF. Here the CDR3 DNA reads TGTGCCAGTAGCCCCGCGGGCTCACCCCTCCACTTT.

This sequence joins TRBV19 and TRBJ2-7, with 9 bases lining up with TRBD1. The V and J ends lost 9 bases and 4 bases, in that order; junction bases with no gene match: 10. In germline, CDR1 is LNHDA, CDR2 SQIVND (reference sequence). The CDR3 contains 14 residues. CDR3 DNA sequence: TGTGCCAGCAGAGCCGGGACAGGGAAATACGAGCAGTACTTC. Its translation is CASRAGTGKYEQYF.

The sample holds one count of this clone. The identical CDR3 is also encoded by other nucleotide sequences in the sample. The gene calls are TRBV9 and TRBJ2-7; no reliable D call. The CDR3 extends over 14 amino acids. V was pared by 2 bases and J by 0 bases, with 9 bases between. The germline V gene encodes CDR1 SGDLS and CDR2 YYNGEE. CDR3 bases: TGTGCCAGCAGCGTTACCGCCAGCTCCTACGAGCAGTACTTC. Translation gives CASSVTASSYEQYF.

The chain is built from TRBV7-3 and TRBJ2-1; 9 bases fit TRBD2. Germline CDR1 is SGHTA and CDR2 is FQGTGA. The trim removed 5 bases at V and 6 bases at J, leaving 20 bases unmatched. This CDR3 is 19 amino acids long. CDR3 loop: CASSAPGTSSPGRPNEQFF. CDR3 in DNA: TGTGCCAGCAGCGCCCCCGGGACTAGCAGTCCGGGGCGCCCCAATGAGCAGTTCTTC. Based on the CDR3 plus reference TRBV7-3 and TRBJ2-1, the full variable domain is GAGVSQTPSNKVTEKGKYVELRCDPISGHTALYWYRQSLGQGPEFLIYFQGTGAADDSGLPNDRFFAVRPEGSVSTLKIQRTERGDSAVYLCASSAPGTSSPGRPNEQFFGPGTRLTVL.

The V gene is TRBV6-5, the J gene TRBJ2-7, with a weak D call TRBD1 (6 bases). The ends were cut back, 6 bases at V and 3 bases at J, with 12 bases in the middle. The germline CDR1 and CDR2 sequences are MNHEY and SVGAGI. The CDR3 loop spans 13 amino acids. The CDR3 loop is CASSPGQNYEQYF. As DNA, the CDR3 is TGTGCCAGCAGCCCTGGACAGAACTACGAGCAGTACTTC.

In its sample, this clone was seen a few times. The CDR3 nucleotides read TGTGCCAGCAGCCCGGGACTAGCGTTAAGTAATGAGCAGTTCTTC. This encodes CASSPGLALSNEQFF. The gene calls are TRBV7-3 and TRBJ2-1; 10 bases agree with TRBD2. The CDR3 extends over 15 amino acids. Germline CDR1 SGHTA, CDR2 FQGTGA. V was clipped by 5 bases and J by 7 bases; unmatched bases: 8.

The V call is TRBV5-5, the J call TRBJ2-7; either TRBD1 or TRBD2 may fit D (5 bases each). This CDR3 is 15 amino acids long. Trimming stripped 0 bases from V and 0 bases from J, with 10 bases between. The germline V gene has CDR1 SGHKS and CDR2 YYEKEE (reference sequence). The CDR3 spells CASSLARDGSYEQYF. In DNA, the CDR3 is TGTGCCAGCAGCTTGGCTCGGGACGGCTCCTACGAGCAGTACTTC.

A word on this clone: The identical CDR3 is also encoded by other nucleotide sequences in the sample. The genes are TRBV7-3 and TRBJ2-2; D is unclear. The CDR3 has 14 residues. The germline V and J ends were trimmed by 2 bases and 1 base, with 5 bases remaining between them. CDR1 and CDR2 from the germline V gene are SGHTA and FQGTGA. In DNA, the CDR3 is TGTGCCAGCAGCTTAGATAGGAACACCGGGGAGCTGTTTTTT. Translating it yields CASSLDRNTGELFF.

The J gene is TRBJ1-4, the V gene TRBV2; D gene unclear. This CDR3 region has 14 residues. V was clipped by 4 bases and J by 8 bases, with 14 bases between them. Germline-derived CDR1 and CDR2 are SNHLY and FYNNEI. The CDR3 bases are TGTGCCAGCAGTGGCCGGACTGGAGAGGAAAAACTGTTTTTT. It is translated as CASSGRTGEEKLFF.

The chain employs TRBV2 and TRBJ2-7; D may correspond to TRBD1 or TRBD2 (5 bases each). The V end lost 9 bases, the J end lost 3 bases, and 12 bases lay between the germline ends. Germline CDR1 and CDR2: SNHLY and FYNNEI. The CDR3 length is 12 residues. DNA of the CDR3: TGTGCCAGAGGTACGAGGGGCTACGAGCAGTACTTC. Translation: CARGTRGYEQYF.

J is TRBJ1-2 and V is TRBV5-1; D gene ambiguous. The CDR3 is made up of 14 amino acids. In germline, CDR1 is SGHRS, CDR2 YFSETQ. Between the trimmed V and J ends, which lost 1 base and 13 bases, there was a span of 20 bases. In DNA, the CDR3 is TGCGCCAGCAGCTTGACACCCTTGTCGCGTTTTTCCACCTTC. The encoded protein is CASSLTPLSRFSTF.

The V gene is TRBV4-3, the J gene TRBJ1-4; tentative D call: TRBD1 (5 bases). Trimming removed 4 bases from V and 7 bases from J, with 16 bases in between. This CDR3 is built from 15 residues. Germline CDR1 LGHNA, CDR2 YSLEER. The CDR3 region is CASSLGGVHREKLFF. The CDR3 DNA reads as TGCGCCAGCAGCCTGGGGGGGGTACACCGTGAAAAACTGTTTTTT.

This chain uses TRBV7-2 with TRBJ2-7; 8 bases are shared with TRBD2. CDR1 is SGHTA, CDR2 FQGNSA, per germline. The CDR3 contains 15 residues. Unmatched junction bases numbered 10, after V lost 5 bases and J lost 4 bases. CDR3 nucleotides: TGTGCCAGCAGCCCGACGATAGCGGGACATTACGAGCAGTACTTC. Protein product: CASSPTIAGHYEQYF.

There are a few counts of this clone. The V and J genes are TRBV29-1 and TRBJ2-7; D is possibly TRBD1 (6 bases). V dropped 5 bases and J dropped 1 base, with 12 bases sitting between them. Germline CDR1 reads SQVTM; CDR2 reads ANQGSEA. The CDR3 extends over 13 amino acids. This CDR3 is CSVTSRGSYEQYF. CDR3 DNA sequence: TGCAGCGTTACCTCCAGGGGATCCTACGAGCAGTACTTC.

The chain uses TRBV5-1 and TRBJ2-1; D gene uncertain. CDR3 length equals 13 residues. Germline loops: CDR1 SGHRS, CDR2 YFSETQ. The V gene lost 1 base and the J gene lost 2 bases, with 4 bases spanning the gap. The CDR3, as DNA: TGCGCCAGCAGCTTGTCAGCCTACAATGAGCAGTTCTTC. Translating it yields CASSLSAYNEQFF.

To note about this clone: With only one base between it and a far larger clone, this is likely a read error. The conserved phenylalanine or tryptophan normally closing the CDR3 is absent here, so this likely arose from a read error. The chain employs TRBV25-1 and TRBJ1-1; 10 bases fit TRBD1. The CDR3 has 14 residues. V trimming: 9 bases; J trimming: 5 bases; junction bases outside the gene matches: 9. Germline V gene sequence: CDR1 MGHDK, CDR2 SYGVNS. The CDR3 DNA reads as TGTGCCAGTTCGACAGGGGGCGGGATGACTGAAGCTTTCCTT. Encoded protein: CASSTGGGMTEAFL.